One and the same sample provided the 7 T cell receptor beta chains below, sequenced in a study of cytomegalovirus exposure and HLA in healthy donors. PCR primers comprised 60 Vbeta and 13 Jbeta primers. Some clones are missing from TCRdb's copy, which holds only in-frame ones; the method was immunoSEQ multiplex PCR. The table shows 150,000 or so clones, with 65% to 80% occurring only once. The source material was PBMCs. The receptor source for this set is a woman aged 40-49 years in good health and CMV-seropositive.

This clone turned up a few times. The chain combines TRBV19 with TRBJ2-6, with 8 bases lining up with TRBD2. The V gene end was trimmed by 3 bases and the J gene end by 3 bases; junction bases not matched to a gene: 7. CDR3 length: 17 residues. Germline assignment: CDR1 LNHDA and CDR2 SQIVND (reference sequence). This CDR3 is CASSMSTSGVGANVLTF. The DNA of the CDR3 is TGTGCCAGTAGTATGAGCACTAGCGGAGTTGGGGCCAACGTCCTGACTTTC. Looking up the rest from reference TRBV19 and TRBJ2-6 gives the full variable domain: DGGITQSPKYLFRKEGQNVTLSCEQNLNHDAMYWYRQDPGQGLRLIYYSQIVNDFQKGDIAEGYSVSREKKESFPLTVTSAQKNPTAFYLCASSMSTSGVGANVLTFGAGSRLTVL.

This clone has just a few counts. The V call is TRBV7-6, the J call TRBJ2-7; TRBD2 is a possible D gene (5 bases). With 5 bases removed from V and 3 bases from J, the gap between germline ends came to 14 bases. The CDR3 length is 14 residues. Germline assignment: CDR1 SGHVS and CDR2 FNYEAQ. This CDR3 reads CASSLREKYYEQYF. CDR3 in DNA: TGTGCCAGCAGCCTAAGGGAGAAATACTACGAGCAGTACTTC.

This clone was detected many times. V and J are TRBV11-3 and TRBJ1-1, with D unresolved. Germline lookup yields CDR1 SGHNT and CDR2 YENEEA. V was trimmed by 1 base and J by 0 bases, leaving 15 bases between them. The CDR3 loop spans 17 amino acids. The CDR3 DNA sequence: TGTGCCAGCAGCTTAGGAGATAATGGGAGGATGAACACTGAAGCTTTCTTT. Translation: CASSLGDNGRMNTEAFF.

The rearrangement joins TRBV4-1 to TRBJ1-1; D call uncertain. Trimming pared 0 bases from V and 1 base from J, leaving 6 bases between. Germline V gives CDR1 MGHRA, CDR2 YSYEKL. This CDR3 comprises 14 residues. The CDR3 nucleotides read TGCGCCAGCAGCCAAGAGGGGAGGAACACTGAAGCTTTCTTT. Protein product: CASSQEGRNTEAFF.

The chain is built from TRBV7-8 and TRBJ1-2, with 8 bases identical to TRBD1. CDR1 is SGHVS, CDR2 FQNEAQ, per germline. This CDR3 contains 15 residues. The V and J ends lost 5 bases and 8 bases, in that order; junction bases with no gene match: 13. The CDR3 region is CASSALNQGAGGYTF. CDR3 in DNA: TGTGCCAGCAGCGCCTTAAATCAGGGGGCAGGGGGCTACACCTTC.

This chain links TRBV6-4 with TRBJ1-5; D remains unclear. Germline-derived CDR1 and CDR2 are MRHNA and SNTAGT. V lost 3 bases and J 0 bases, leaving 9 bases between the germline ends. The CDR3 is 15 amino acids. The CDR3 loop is CASSDRRYSNQPQHF. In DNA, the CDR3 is TGTGCCAGCAGTGATCGGAGGTATAGCAATCAGCCCCAGCATTTT.

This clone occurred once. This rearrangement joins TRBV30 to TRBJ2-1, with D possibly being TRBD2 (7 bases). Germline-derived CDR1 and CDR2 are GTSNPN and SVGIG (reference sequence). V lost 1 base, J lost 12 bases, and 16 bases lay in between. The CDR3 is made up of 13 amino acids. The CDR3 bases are TGTGCCTGGAGTGAACAACTAGGGGGGGGGCAGTTCTTC. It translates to CAWSEQLGGGQFF.